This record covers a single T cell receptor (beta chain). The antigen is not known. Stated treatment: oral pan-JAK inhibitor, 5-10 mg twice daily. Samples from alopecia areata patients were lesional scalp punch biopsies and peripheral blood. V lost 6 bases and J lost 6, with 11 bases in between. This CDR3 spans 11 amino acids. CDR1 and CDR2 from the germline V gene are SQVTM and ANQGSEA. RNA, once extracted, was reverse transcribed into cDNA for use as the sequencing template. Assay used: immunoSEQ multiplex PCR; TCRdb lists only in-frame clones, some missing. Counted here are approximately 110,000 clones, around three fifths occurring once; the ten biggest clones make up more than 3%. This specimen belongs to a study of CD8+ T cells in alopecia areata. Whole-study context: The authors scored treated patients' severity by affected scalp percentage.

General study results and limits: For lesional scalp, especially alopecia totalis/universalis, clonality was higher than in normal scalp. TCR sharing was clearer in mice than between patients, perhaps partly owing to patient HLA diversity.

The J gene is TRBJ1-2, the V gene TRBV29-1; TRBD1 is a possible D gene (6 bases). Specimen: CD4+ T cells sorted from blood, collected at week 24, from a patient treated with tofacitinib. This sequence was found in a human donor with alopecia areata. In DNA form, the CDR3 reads TGCAGCGTGGCGGGGGCTGATGGCTACACCTTC. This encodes CSVAGADGYTF.